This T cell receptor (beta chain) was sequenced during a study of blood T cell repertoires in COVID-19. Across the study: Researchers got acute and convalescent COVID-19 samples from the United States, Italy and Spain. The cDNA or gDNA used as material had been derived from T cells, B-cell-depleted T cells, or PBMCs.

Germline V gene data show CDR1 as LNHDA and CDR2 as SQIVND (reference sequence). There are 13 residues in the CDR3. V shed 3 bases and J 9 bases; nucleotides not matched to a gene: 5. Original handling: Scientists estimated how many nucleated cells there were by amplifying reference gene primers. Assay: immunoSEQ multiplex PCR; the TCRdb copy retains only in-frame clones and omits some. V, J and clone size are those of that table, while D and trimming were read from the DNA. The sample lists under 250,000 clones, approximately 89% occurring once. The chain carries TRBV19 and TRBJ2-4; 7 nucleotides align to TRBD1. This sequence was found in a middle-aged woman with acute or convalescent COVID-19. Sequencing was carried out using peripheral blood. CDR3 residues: CASSIQGVGIQYF. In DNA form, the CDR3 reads TGTGCCAGTAGTATTCAGGGGGTGGGCATTCAGTACTTC. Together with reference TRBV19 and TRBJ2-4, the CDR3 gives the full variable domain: DGGITQSPKYLFRKEGQNVTLSCEQNLNHDAMYWYRQDPGQGLRLIYYSQIVNDFQKGDIAEGYSVSREKKESFPLTVTSAQKNPTAFYLCASSIQGVGIQYFGAGTRLSVL.